These 9 T cell receptor beta chains were all obtained from the same sample, sequenced in a study of T cell repertoires in cytomegalovirus infection. TCRdb redid the calling of the reads with MiXCR, one entry per CDR3 protein. The sample contains fewer than 550,000 distinct CDR3 sequences, 25% to 40% of which appear only once. Input material: PBMCs. These receptors all come from a human donor in good health (CMV status not recorded). Some clones in this sample may be carry-over from other donors' samples.

This clonotype was observed once. This chain connects TRBV20-1 to TRBJ1-2, with D perhaps TRBD1 (5 bases). The CDR3 sequence is 14 residues long. Deletions cut 5 bases from V and 8 bases from J, with 21 bases between. Looked up from germline, CDR1 is DFQATT and CDR2 is SNEGSKA (reference sequence). This CDR3 reads CSAPPTGGVGGYTF. The DNA of the CDR3 is TGCAGTGCTCCACCCACGGGGGGGGTGGGGGGCTACACCTTC.

As for this clonotype: With a much larger clone just one base away, this may be a read error. V gene TRBV7-3 combines with J gene TRBJ1-5; TRBD1 is a possible D gene (5 bases). The CDR3 sequence is 16 residues long. CDR1 and CDR2 from the germline V gene are SGHTA and FQGTGA. CDR3 amino acids: CSSSPRGVYSNQPQHF. The DNA of the CDR3 is TGTTCCAGCAGCCCCCGGGGGGTCTATAGCAATCAGCCCCAGCATTTT.

This clonotype was recorded many times. The chain is built from TRBV7-2 and TRBJ1-3; D not resolved. Germline-derived CDR1 and CDR2 are SGHTA and FQGNSA. The CDR3 extends over 14 amino acids. The V end lost 5 bases, the J end lost 1 base, and 9 bases lay between the germline ends. This CDR3 is CASSQTDSGNTIYF. The CDR3 nucleotides read TGTGCCAGCAGCCAGACGGATTCTGGAAACACCATATATTTT.

Regarding this clonotype: Possible read error: a much larger clone is one base away. Because the CDR3 is missing its conserved closing phenylalanine or tryptophan, this is likely a read error. This chain links TRBV7-2 with TRBJ2-3; TRBD1 aligns across 7 bases. Germline V CDR1 and CDR2: SGHTA, FQGNSA. This CDR3 comprises 14 residues. Germline trimming cut 5 bases from V and 0 bases from J; bases unmatched to any gene: 2. CDR3 residues: CASSPGQSTDTQYL. CDR3 nucleotides: TGTGCCAGCAGCCCGGGACAGAGCACAGATACGCAGTATTTG.

V gene TRBV6-1 combines with J gene TRBJ2-7, with D possibly matching TRBD2 (5 bases). The V end lost 6 bases, the J end lost 0 bases, and 12 bases lay between the germline ends. The CDR3 is 14 residues long. Germline values: CDR1 MNHNS, CDR2 SASEGT. In DNA, the CDR3 is TGTGCCAGCAGAGCGGACGGCCTCTCCTACGAGCAGTACTTC. The encoded protein is CASRADGLSYEQYF.

The CDR3 loop is CASSYEFGGYTGELFF. The CDR3 DNA reads as TGTGCCAGCAGTTACGAGTTCGGGGGCTACACCGGGGAGCTGTTTTTT. The chain has TRBV6-2 or TRBV6-3 and TRBJ2-2; D may correspond to TRBD1 or TRBD2 (6 bases each). V was shortened by 2 bases and J by 3 bases, with 13 bases between the two germline ends. This CDR3 spans 16 amino acids. Looked up from germline, CDR1 is MNHEY and CDR2 is SVGEGT.

This clonotype has just one count. An end of the junction differs from the germline gene, which may be a read error. The chain uses TRBV12-3 or TRBV12-4 and TRBJ1-2; D possibly corresponds to TRBD1 (6 bases). The CDR3 sequence is 13 residues long. CDR3 in DNA: TGTGCCAGCTGTTTGAGGGGGAGGTATGGCTACACCTTC. Its translation is CASCLRGRYGYTF.

The chain has TRBV30 and TRBJ1-1; 7 nucleotides align to TRBD1. Germline V gene lookup returns CDR1 GTSNPN and CDR2 SVGIG (reference sequence). CDR3 length equals 17 residues. V was pared by 2 bases and J by 5 bases, with 17 bases of the junction left unmatched. CDR3 protein: CAWSPRTIQGLRTEAFF. The CDR3 region has the DNA TGTGCCTGGAGTCCTCGTACGATACAGGGGCTTAGAACTGAAGCTTTCTTT.

Remarks on this clonotype: At one boundary the junction diverges from the germline segment, which might be a read error. The V call is TRBV19, the J call TRBJ2-1; D tentatively reads TRBD1 or TRBD2 (6 bases each). The CDR3 totals 16 residues. Germline CDR1 and CDR2: LNHDA and SQIVND (reference sequence). DNA of the CDR3: TGTGCCAGTATTATAGATCTATGGGGGGCAGCAAATGAGCAGTTCTTC. It yields the protein CASIIDLWGAANEQFF.